These T cell receptor beta chains were read from a single sample in a study of T cell repertoires in ileal Crohn's disease. The assay was immunoSEQ multiplex PCR, and TCRdb's table has in-frame clones only and misses some. The sample comprises more than 11,000 clones, around 79% of which are singletons, and roughly 4.5% rests with the top ten. The specimen was ileal tissue. These receptors were taken from an adult with Crohn's disease. Each CDR3 is given with its conserved first and last residue.

j_gene,v_gene,CDR3aa
TRBJ2-7,TRBV30,CAWSELAGVYEQYF
TRBJ2-2,TRBV6-6,CASAGWDDTGELFF
TRBJ2-2,TRBV6-5,CASSYFRTSSSGELFF
TRBJ1-1,TRBV7-2,CASSPGQGRTEAFF
TRBJ1-1,TRBV7-2,CASISARTEAFF
TRBJ2-6,TRBV9,CASSEGGNSGANVLTF
TRBJ2-3,TRBV19,CASSPGQGADTQYF
TRBJ1-1,TRBV5-1,CASSPRNGGMDTEAFF
TRBJ2-3,TRBV5-4,CASSFGIRGGTDTQYF
TRBJ2-3,TRBV29-1,CSVAVASHTDTQYF
TRBJ2-5,TRBV19,CASSITGGQETQYF
TRBJ1-5,TRBV15,CATSRKHGENQPQHF
TRBJ2-1,TRBV6-1,CASSKGTGLNNEQFF
TRBJ2-5,TRBV7-2,CASSSNRGRETQYF
TRBJ1-1,TRBV18,CASSPPLVTGTTGAFF
TRBJ2-1,TRBV2,CASSRRDRGFVNEQFF
TRBJ1-3,TRBV28,CASRWTSRTYSGNTIYF
TRBJ1-2,TRBV7-2,CASSLDIGRQANYGYTF
TRBJ1-6,TRBV18,CASSPSGQGVSPLHF
TRBJ2-7,TRBV18,CASSPPVVPNEQYF
TRBJ2-1,TRBV5-5,CASSRGQGVWDEQFF
TRBJ2-3,TRBV7-6,CASSLLAAGGDTQYF
TRBJ2-1,TRBV7-8,CASSLAGRGYNEQFF
TRBJ1-1,TRBV6-1,CASSQGQGGTEAFF
TRBJ1-3,TRBV6-1,CASSENSAPRSGNTIYF
TRBJ1-5,TRBV4-2,CASSQGQGQSNQPQHF
TRBJ1-1,TRBV4-2,CASSQRTSGLGGTEAFF
TRBJ1-4,TRBV19,CASNPRRGTQRNEKLFF
TRBJ1-1,TRBV19,CASSIDRGTEAFF
TRBJ2-7,TRBV6-6,CASSYRRDSSYEQYF
TRBJ1-3,TRBV19,CASQRGGRMSSGNTIYF
TRBJ1-6,TRBV6-5,CASSPPGSYNSPLHF
TRBJ2-7,TRBV7-2,CASRSSSGGDYEQYF
TRBJ2-7,TRBV11-1,CASSLDRGLSYEQYF
TRBJ2-7,TRBV28,CASSATGTGSDEQYF
TRBJ2-7,TRBV28,CASSLSAGNYEQYF
TRBJ1-1,TRBV5-4,CASSGDSEAFF
TRBJ1-1,TRBV5-1,CASSLSGGTEAFF
TRBJ1-2,TRBV7-3,CASSSTGDYGYTF
TRBJ2-2,TRBV28,CASRGRRASGYGELFF
TRBJ1-5,TRBV20-1,CSASGNQPQHF